The sequence of this T cell receptor (beta chain) was determined in a study of T cell responses to AZD1222 COVID-19 vaccine. The study's findings and limits: Repertoire collection took place solely once the T cell response had peaked.

TCRdb's copy holds only in-frame clones and misses some; the assay was immunoSEQ multiplex PCR. The repertoire holds more than 120,000 clones, with roughly 90% as singletons. Concerning this clone: Its matching antigen is unknown.

The starting material was peripheral blood, obtained 28 days after the second AZD1222 dose. This receptor was identified in an adult who received the AZD1222 COVID-19 vaccine.

The CDR3, as DNA: TGTGCCAGCAGTCTGAACAGGGCCACGACTGAAGCTTTCTTT. This encodes CASSLNRATTEAFF. The chain carries TRBV27 and TRBJ1-1; a possible D gene is TRBD1 (6 bases). The CDR3 length is 14 residues. V lost 5 bases to trimming and J lost 5 bases, with 15 bases between them. In germline, CDR1 is MNHEY, CDR2 SMNVEV (reference sequence).